This T cell receptor beta chain was sequenced during a study of Graves' ophthalmopathy and Graves' hyperthyroidism. Germline V CDR1 and CDR2: DFQATT, SNEGSKA (reference sequence). This CDR3 is built from 13 residues. The study, taken as a whole, reports: Most thyroid clonotypes expanded beyond 0.001 frequency were also found in blood.

Concerning this clonotype itself: As yet, its antigen is unknown.

The authors amplified TCR beta CDR3 regions from RNA transcripts. The library came from an HTBI-primed first-round RT-PCR and a second-round multiplex PCR. TCRdb independently ran MiXCR on the multiplex PCR reads; one entry per CDR3 protein. The sample records over a million distinct CDR3 sequences, about 38% being singletons. This TCR was sampled from an adult man with Graves' hyperthyroidism. The V call is TRBV20-1, the J call TRBJ2-7, with 9 bases matching TRBD2. The sequencing sample was made of peripheral blood or thyroid tissue (not recorded which). This CDR3 reads CATTSGPSYEQYF. The CDR3 nucleotides read TGCGCCACCACTAGCGGGCCATCCTACGAGCAGTACTTC.